This T cell receptor (beta chain) was recorded in a study of blood T cells in healthy people across ages. Whole-study results and caveats: With naive T cell percentage, TCR beta diversity showed a strong correlation.

Sample-barcoded 5' priming and a J-beta primer mix drove a second PCR of roughly 6 to 12 cycles. A tag from a template-switch adaptor with 12 random nucleotides marked each cDNA molecule. From the 5' RACE reads, TCRdb called clonotypes with MiXCR, one entry per CDR3 protein. Here the sample spans 1,100,000 or so distinct CDR3 sequences, roughly 45% being singletons. Points on this clonotype: As yet, its antigen is unknown.

Sequenced: blood. The TCR comes from a woman aged 60-70 years in good health.

CDR3 protein: CGNNEQYF. CDR3 sequence (DNA): TGCGGAAACAATGAGCAGTACTTC. The chain is built from TRBV5-1 and TRBJ2-1; D is unclear. The last part of the DNA fits TRBJ2-7 better; the J call may be wrong. This CDR3 contains 8 residues. The germline V gene has CDR1 SGHRS and CDR2 YFSETQ.